One and the same sample provided the 5 T cell receptor beta chains below, sequenced in a study of CD8 T cells in ankylosing spondylitis. Each CDR3 protein is one row after TCRdb ran MiXCR on the 5' RACE reads. The sample lists some 250,000 distinct CDR3 sequences, roughly a quarter occurring once. The material sequenced was blood, either unsorted or a sorted T cell fraction (not recorded which). The receptors come from a male donor with ankylosing spondylitis or in good health (not recorded which).

This clonotype was detected only once. This chain connects TRBV25-1 to TRBJ2-7; possibly TRBD2 for D (5 bases). The germline V gene encodes CDR1 MGHDK and CDR2 SYGVNS. This CDR3 region has 12 residues. V lost 6 bases and J 4 bases, leaving 10 bases between the germline ends. CDR3 amino acids: CASRGEAYEQYF. CDR3 nucleotide sequence: TGTGCCAGCAGGGGAGAAGCTTACGAGCAGTACTTC.

The chain carries TRBV29-1 and TRBJ2-5, with 7 bases that match TRBD2. Germline assignment: CDR1 SQVTM and CDR2 ANQGSEA. V dropped 0 bases and J dropped 5; count of bases not matched to a gene: 6. This CDR3 spans 14 amino acids. CDR3 residues: CSVEDIREGETQYF. The CDR3 DNA sequence: TGCAGCGTTGAAGATATTAGGGAGGGGGAGACCCAGTACTTC.

There are a few counts of this clonotype. V gene TRBV30 combines with J gene TRBJ2-3; D is unclear. This CDR3 region has 14 residues. Trimming removed 0 bases at V and 6 bases at J, with 13 bases between. Germline V gene sequence: CDR1 GTSNPN, CDR2 SVGIG (reference sequence). This CDR3 is CAWSVMMVRDTQYF. As DNA, the CDR3 is TGTGCCTGGAGTGTAATGATGGTCCGGGATACGCAGTATTTT. The full variable domain, rest sourced from reference TRBV30 and TRBJ2-3, is SQTIHQWPATLVQPVGSPLSLECTVEGTSNPNLYWYRQAAGRGLQLLFYSVGIGQISSEVPQNLSASRPQDRQFILSSKKLLLSDSGFYLCAWSVMMVRDTQYFGPGTRLTVL.

Concerning this clonotype itself: A much larger clone differs from this one at a single base, so this may be a read error. The chain uses TRBV27 and TRBJ2-1; tentatively, D is TRBD1 or TRBD2 (5 bases each). The CDR3 is 17 residues long. The ends were cut back, 5 bases at V and 0 bases at J, with 17 bases in the middle. Germline V gives CDR1 MNHEY, CDR2 SMNVEV (reference sequence). CDR3 in amino acids: CASSPPPGDGSYNEQFF. In nucleotides, the CDR3 is TGTGCCAGCAGTCCACCCCCCGGGGACGGCTCCTACAATGAGCAGTTCTTC.

This clonotype has more than one count but fewer than ten. This chain links TRBV7-9 with TRBJ2-7; 7 bases match TRBD2. J gave up 2 bases and V 1 base, and 5 bases lay outside the gene matches. Germline lookup yields CDR1 SEHNR and CDR2 FQNEAQ (reference sequence). There are 15 residues in the CDR3. CDR3 protein: CASSLVAGGTYEQYF. The CDR3 DNA reads as TGTGCCAGCAGCTTAGTAGCGGGTGGTACCTACGAGCAGTACTTC. Variable domain in full (rest from reference TRBV7-9 and TRBJ2-7): DTGVSQNPRHKITKRGQNVTFRCDPISEHNRLYWYRQTLGQGPEFLTYFQNEAQLEKSRLLSDRFSAERPKGSFSTLEIQRTEQGDSAMYLCASSLVAGGTYEQYFGPGTRLTVT.